Following are 15 T cell receptor beta chains from one sample sequenced in a study of blood T cells in healthy people across ages. For the second PCR, which ran for about 7 to 12 cycles, a sample-barcoded 5' primer and a J-beta primer mix were used. TCRdb passed the 5' RACE reads through MiXCR, listing each CDR3 protein once. The repertoire holds some 1,500,000 distinct CDR3 sequences, with roughly 43% as singletons. Material: blood. The receptors originated from a woman aged 18-30 years in good health.

There are a few counts of this clonotype. The chain combines TRBV11-3 with TRBJ2-3; possibly TRBD2 for D (5 bases). With 2 bases removed from V and 7 bases from J, the gap between germline ends came to 13 bases. CDR1 and CDR2 (germline): SGHNT, YENEEA. The CDR3 length is 14 residues. This CDR3 is CASSLREQPHTQYF. In DNA form, the CDR3 reads TGTGCCAGCAGCTTAAGGGAGCAGCCGCATACGCAGTATTTT.

This clonotype was seen just once. V gene TRBV2 combines with J gene TRBJ2-5; no clear D. Matching the DNA end better, TRBJ2-7 makes the J call doubtful. Per germline, CDR1 SNHLY and CDR2 FYNNEI. This CDR3 is 11 amino acids long. The CDR3: CASTEASEQYF. The CDR3 region has the DNA TGTGCCAGCACGGAAGCGTCCGAGCAGTACTTC.

This clonotype showed up just once. J is TRBJ2-7 and V is TRBV19, with 8 positions matching TRBD1. Germline-derived CDR1 and CDR2 are LNHDA and SQIVND (reference sequence). V dropped 6 bases and J dropped 4; count of bases not matched to a gene: 11. The CDR3 sequence is 15 residues long. The CDR3 DNA reads TGTGCCAGTAGGACCGGGACAGGTGGGTTGTACGAGCAGTACTTC. Protein sequence: CASRTGTGGLYEQYF. The full variable domain, in which reference TRBV19 and TRBJ2-7 provide the parts outside the CDR3, is DGGITQSPKYLFRKEGQNVTLSCEQNLNHDAMYWYRQDPGQGLRLIYYSQIVNDFQKGDIAEGYSVSREKKESFPLTVTSAQKNPTAFYLCASRTGTGGLYEQYFGPGTRLTVT.

V usage is TRBV20-1 and J usage is TRBJ1-2, with 7 nucleotides matching TRBD1. The CDR3 is made up of 15 amino acids. Trimming at V came to 1 base and at J to 5 bases, leaving 10 bases not matched to a gene. Germline V gene lookup returns CDR1 DFQATT and CDR2 SNEGSKA (reference sequence). The CDR3 sequence is CSARVLRQGRYGYTF. The CDR3, as DNA: TGCAGTGCTAGAGTCCTTAGACAGGGACGGTATGGCTACACCTTC.

A few counts support this clonotype. This chain links TRBV13 with TRBJ2-1; D unresolved. Per the germline V gene, CDR1 is PRHDT and CDR2 is FYEKMQ (reference sequence). The V end was cut by 9 bases, the J end by 0 bases, with 9 bases between. The CDR3 has 13 amino acids. CDR3 sequence (DNA): TGTGCCAGAAGCCGAGACTCCTACAATGAGCAGTTCTTC. Protein: CARSRDSYNEQFF.

The chain uses TRBV20-1 and TRBJ2-3; D is uncertain. V was shortened by 3 bases and J by 1 base, with 11 bases between the two germline ends. The V gene's germline CDR1 is DFQATT and CDR2 SNEGSKA (reference sequence). The CDR3 totals 14 residues. CDR3 sequence reads: CSASRPRGTDTQYF. For the CDR3, the DNA is TGCAGTGCTAGTCGGCCTAGAGGCACAGATACGCAGTATTTT.

A note on this clonotype: This may arise from a read error, as a much more abundant clone is one base away. This chain links TRBV28 with TRBJ2-5; 7 bases align to TRBD2. The DNA matches TRBJ2-1 better at its end, which makes the J call doubtful. In germline, CDR1 is MDHEN, CDR2 SYDVKM. The CDR3 runs 13 residues. The CDR3 coding sequence is TGTGCCAGCAGTCGGGAGGTCCAAGAGACCCAGTTCTTC. Protein: CASSREVQETQFF.

This chain links TRBV6-4 with TRBJ2-3; the match to TRBD2 covers 7 bases. CDR3 length equals 13 residues. Germline CDR1 reads MRHNA; CDR2 reads SNTAGT. J lost 3 bases, V lost 8 bases, and 5 bases had no gene match. The CDR3 sequence: CASATGGTDTQYF. CDR3 DNA sequence: TGTGCCAGCGCCACGGGAGGAACAGATACGCAGTATTTT.

This clonotype was detected a few times. This chain links TRBV4-1 with TRBJ2-5; D perhaps matches TRBD1 (6 bases). The V end lost 4 bases, the J end lost 3 bases, and 12 bases lay between the germline ends. Germline V gene data show CDR1 as MGHRA and CDR2 as YSYEKL. The CDR3 is made up of 14 amino acids. CDR3 sequence: CASSPRSGEETQYF. The CDR3 nucleotides read TGCGCCAGCAGCCCCCGTTCAGGGGAAGAGACCCAGTACTTC.

This rearrangement joins TRBV27 to TRBJ1-2, with 9 positions matching TRBD1. V lost 3 bases to trimming and J lost 4 bases; unmatched junction nucleotides: 9. The CDR3 runs to 16 residues. CDR1 and CDR2 (germline): MNHEY, SMNVEV (reference sequence). CDR3 nucleotides: TGTGCCAGCAGTTTGACGGGACAGGGATTACCCTATGGCTACACCTTC. It encodes CASSLTGQGLPYGYTF.

The chain employs TRBV4-1 and TRBJ2-1, with 7 bases aligning to TRBD1. The end of the DNA is better explained by TRBJ2-7, so the J call may be wrong. Looked up from germline, CDR1 is MGHRA and CDR2 is YSYEKL. This CDR3 has 18 residues. The DNA of the CDR3 is TGCGCCAGCAGCCAAGAGGCCCCCAAGGGGGCGTATCTATACGAGCAGTACTTC. Residues: CASSQEAPKGAYLYEQYF.

V gene TRBV25-1 combines with J gene TRBJ2-5, with TRBD1 matching 10 bases. Germline trimming cut 1 base from V and 5 bases from J; bases unmatched to any gene: 4. This CDR3 is built from 15 residues. Germline V CDR1 and CDR2: MGHDK, SYGVNS. In nucleotides, the CDR3 is TGTGCCAGCAGTGAATGGGGGACAGGGGTGGAGACCCAGTACTTC. Amino acid sequence: CASSEWGTGVETQYF.

The chain carries TRBV12-3 or TRBV12-4 and TRBJ2-7; D is undetermined. The germline V and J ends were trimmed by 3 bases and 1 base, with 10 bases remaining between them. This CDR3 spans 14 amino acids. The CDR3 coding sequence is TGTGCCAGCAGTTTCGAGACGGTATCCTACGAGCAGTACTTC. It is translated as CASSFETVSYEQYF.

The genes are TRBV20-1 and TRBJ2-1; 9 bases are shared with TRBD1. V trimming: 5 bases; J trimming: 7 bases; junction bases outside the gene matches: 18. Germline assignment: CDR1 DFQATT and CDR2 SNEGSKA (reference sequence). This CDR3 region has 17 residues. The DNA for the CDR3 is TGCAGTGCTCACCAAACAGGGGGCAGCCTGTCGGGGAATGAGCAGTTCTTC. Protein: CSAHQTGGSLSGNEQFF.

In nucleotides, the CDR3 is TGTGCCAGCAGCGCCCAGGTCCAGTCCATGAACACTGAAGCTTTCTTT. Amino acids: CASSAQVQSMNTEAFF. The chain has TRBV9 and TRBJ1-1; D unresolved. CDR1 SGDLS and CDR2 YYNGEE come from the germline V gene. The length of the CDR3 is 16 residues. V lost 3 bases and J 0 bases, leaving 15 bases between the germline ends.